This T cell receptor beta chain was observed in a study of cytomegalovirus exposure and HLA in healthy donors. Study-level results: There were approximately 150 TCR beta chains listed as cytomegalovirus-associated. The study assumed roughly uniform donor sequencing depth for presence/absence analyses. Most subjects' HLA-A and HLA-B alleles were reportedly predicted from TCR beta sequences. Prior analysis indicated that the majority of TCR beta V segments exhibited productivity approximately 87% or approximately 30% of the time.

The CDR3 contains 16 residues. This clone was seen a handful of times. The antigen remains unidentified. 60 Vbeta and 13 Jbeta primers were used in PCR. Repertoires were generated with immunoSEQ multiplex PCR, while TCRdb's copy carries only in-frame clones and drops some. Here the sample spans 130,000 or so clones, roughly three fifths being singletons. V is TRBV21-1 and J is TRBJ1-5; TRBD1, the table's D call, was not compared with the DNA. TRBV21-1 is labeled a pseudogene. The sample taken for sequencing was PBMCs. This sequence originates from a young man in good health and CMV-seronegative. CDR3 DNA sequence: TGTGCCAGCAGCAAAGAAGGGGTAATAATTAGTGAGCCCCAGCATTTT. Translating it yields CASSKEGVIISEPQHF.